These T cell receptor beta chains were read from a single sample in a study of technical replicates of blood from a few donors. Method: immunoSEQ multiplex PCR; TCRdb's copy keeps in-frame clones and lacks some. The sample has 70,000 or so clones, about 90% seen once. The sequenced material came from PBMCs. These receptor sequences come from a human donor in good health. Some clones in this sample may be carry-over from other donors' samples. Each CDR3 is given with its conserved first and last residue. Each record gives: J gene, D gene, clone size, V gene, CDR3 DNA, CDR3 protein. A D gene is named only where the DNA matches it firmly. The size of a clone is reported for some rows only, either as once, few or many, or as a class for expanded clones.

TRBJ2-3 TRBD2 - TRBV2 TGTGCCAGCAGCCTTAGGACTAGCGGTAGCACAGATACGCAGTATTTT CASSLRTSGSTDTQYF
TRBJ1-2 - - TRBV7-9 TGTGCCAGCAGCTTAACCGGGACAGGCTACACCTTC CASSLTGTGYTF
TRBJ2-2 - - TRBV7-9 TGTGCCAGCAGCTTACTAGGGGAGCTGTTTTTT CASSLLGELFF
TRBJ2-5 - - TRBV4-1 TGCGCCAGCAGCCAGCCGGGACTCCAAGAGACCCAGTACTTC CASSQPGLQETQYF
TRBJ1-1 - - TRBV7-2 TGTGCCAGCAGCTTAGACAGGAGAAACACTGAAGCTTTCTTT CASSLDRRNTEAFF
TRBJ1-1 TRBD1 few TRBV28 TGTGCCAGCAGGCCCTACACAGGGGGAACTGAAGCTTTCTTT CASRPYTGGTEAFF
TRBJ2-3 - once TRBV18 TGTGCCAGCTCACCACCGGCCTCTAGCACAGATACGCAGTATTTT CASSPPASSTDTQYF
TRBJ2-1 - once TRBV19 TGTGCCAGTAGTATGGCAGGGTTCAACAATGAGCAGTTCTTC CASSMAGFNNEQFF
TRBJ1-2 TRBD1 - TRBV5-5 TGTGCCGCAGCCCGGGCCGGGACAGGGCTGGGCTACACCTTC CAAARAGTGLGYTF
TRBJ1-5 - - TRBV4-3 TGCGCCAGCAGCCAAGATTGGGGAGGAAATCAGCCCCAGCATTTT CASSQDWGGNQPQHF
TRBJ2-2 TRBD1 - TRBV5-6 TGTGCCAGCAGCGGAGGGACAGGGGACACCGGGGAGCTGTTTTTT CASSGGTGDTGELFF
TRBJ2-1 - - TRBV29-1 TGCAGCGTGGAGACGACGAAGAATGAGCAGTTCTTC CSVETTKNEQFF
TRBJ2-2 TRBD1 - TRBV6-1 TGTGCCAGCAGCGAAGCTTCGGGACAGACGAACACCGGGGAGCTGTTTTTT CASSEASGQTNTGELFF
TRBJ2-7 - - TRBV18 TGTGCCAGCTCACCCCAGGAATACGAGCAGTACTTC CASSPQEYEQYF
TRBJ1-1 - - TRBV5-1 TGCGCCAGCAGCCCAGGAATATCACAGGGTCGGAACACTGAAGCTTTCTTT CASSPGISQGRNTEAFF
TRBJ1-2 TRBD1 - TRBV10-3 TGTGCCATCAGTGCACAGGAGCAGACAGGGGGCTACACCTTC CAISAQEQTGGYTF
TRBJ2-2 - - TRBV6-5 TGTGCCAGCAGACAATGGGCAGCGAACACCGGGGAGCTGTTTTTT CASRQWAANTGELFF
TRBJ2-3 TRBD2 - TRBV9 TGTGCCAGCAACCTGGCGGGGGGAGTCGGCACAGATACGCAGTATTTT CASNLAGGVGTDTQYF
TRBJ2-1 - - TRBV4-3 TGCGCCAGCAGCCCGGAGGGGGCGGGACACCGGTTCTTC CASSPEGAGHRFF
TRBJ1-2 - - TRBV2 TGTGCCAGCAGTGAAAGGGAGGGATCGGACTATGGCTACACCTTC CASSEREGSDYGYTF
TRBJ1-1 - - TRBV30 TGTGCCTGGAGTAGGCCAGGGCGCACTGAAGCTTTCTTT CAWSRPGRTEAFF
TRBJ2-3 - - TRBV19 TGTGCCAGTAGTATTCAGGGGATAGATACGCAGTATTTT CASSIQGIDTQYF
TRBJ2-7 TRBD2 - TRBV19 TGTGCCAGTAGTCTCGGGACTACACCCTACGAGCAGTACTTC CASSLGTTPYEQYF
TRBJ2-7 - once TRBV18 TGTGCCAGCTCAAACACAGGAGACTACGAGCAGTACTTC CASSNTGDYEQYF
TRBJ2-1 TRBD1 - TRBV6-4 TGTGCCAGCAGTGACTCCCCGGGACAGGGTGGTAATGAGCAGTTCTTC CASSDSPGQGGNEQFF
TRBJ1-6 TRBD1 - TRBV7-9 TGTGCCAGCACCAGGGGGGTGGGTAATTCACCCCTCCACTTT CASTRGVGNSPLHF
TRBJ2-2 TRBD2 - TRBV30 TGTGCCTGGGGCCGTCTAGCGGGGATGTACACCGGGGAGCTGTTTTTT CAWGRLAGMYTGELFF
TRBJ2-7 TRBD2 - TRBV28 TGTGCCAGCAGTTCAACGACTAGCGGATCCTACGAGCAGTACTTC CASSSTTSGSYEQYF
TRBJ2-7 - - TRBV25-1 TGTGCCAGCAGTCTCGCAGGGCGATACGAGCAGTACTTC CASSLAGRYEQYF